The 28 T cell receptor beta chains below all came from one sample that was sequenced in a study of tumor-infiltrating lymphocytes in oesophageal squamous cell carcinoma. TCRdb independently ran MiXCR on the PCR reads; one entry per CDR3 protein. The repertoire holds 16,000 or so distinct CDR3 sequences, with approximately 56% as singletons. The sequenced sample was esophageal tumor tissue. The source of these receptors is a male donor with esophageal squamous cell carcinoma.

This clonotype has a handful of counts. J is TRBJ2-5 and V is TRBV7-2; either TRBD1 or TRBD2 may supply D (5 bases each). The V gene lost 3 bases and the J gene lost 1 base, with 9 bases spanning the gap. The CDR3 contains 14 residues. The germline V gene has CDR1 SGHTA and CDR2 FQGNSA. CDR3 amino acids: CASSFRDRQETQYF. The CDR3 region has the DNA TGTGCCAGCAGCTTCCGGGACCGCCAAGAGACCCAGTACTTC.

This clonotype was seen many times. The CDR3 sequence: CASSSILVLLNTEAFF. CDR3 bases: TGTGCCAGCAGTTCTATTTTGGTACTACTGAACACTGAAGCTTTCTTT. The J gene is TRBJ1-1, the V gene TRBV28, with unresolved D. Germline CDR1 MDHEN, CDR2 SYDVKM. Between the trimmed V and J ends, which lost 4 bases and 0 bases, there was a span of 15 bases. The CDR3 totals 16 residues.

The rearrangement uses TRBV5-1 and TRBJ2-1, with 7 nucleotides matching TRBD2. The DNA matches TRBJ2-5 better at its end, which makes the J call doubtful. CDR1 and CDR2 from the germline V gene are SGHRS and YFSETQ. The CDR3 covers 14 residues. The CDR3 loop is CASSSQRGSETQYF. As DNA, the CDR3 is TGCGCCAGCAGCTCACAGCGGGGAAGCGAGACCCAGTACTTC.

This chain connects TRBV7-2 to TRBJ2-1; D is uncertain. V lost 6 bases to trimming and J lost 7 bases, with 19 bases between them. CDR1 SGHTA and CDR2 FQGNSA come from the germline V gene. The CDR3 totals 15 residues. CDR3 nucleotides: TGTGCCAGCAGTTTCTCAACATGGGCCGGGAATGAGCAGTTCTTC. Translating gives CASSFSTWAGNEQFF.

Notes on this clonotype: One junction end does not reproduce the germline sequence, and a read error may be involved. The CDR3 bases are TGTGCCAGCATTCAGGAGGGTTTAGTCGGCTACGAGCAGTACTTT. Encoded protein: CASIQEGLVGYEQYF. This chain links TRBV6-6 with TRBJ1-6; D is unresolved. The CDR3 spans 15 residues. Germline V CDR1 and CDR2: MNHNY, SVGAGI (reference sequence).

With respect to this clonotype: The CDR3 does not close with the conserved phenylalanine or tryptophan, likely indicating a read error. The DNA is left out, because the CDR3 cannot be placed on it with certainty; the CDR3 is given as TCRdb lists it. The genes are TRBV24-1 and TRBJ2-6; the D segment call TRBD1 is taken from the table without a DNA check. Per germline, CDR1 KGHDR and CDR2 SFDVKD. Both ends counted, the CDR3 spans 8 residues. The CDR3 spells CATSDPGQ.

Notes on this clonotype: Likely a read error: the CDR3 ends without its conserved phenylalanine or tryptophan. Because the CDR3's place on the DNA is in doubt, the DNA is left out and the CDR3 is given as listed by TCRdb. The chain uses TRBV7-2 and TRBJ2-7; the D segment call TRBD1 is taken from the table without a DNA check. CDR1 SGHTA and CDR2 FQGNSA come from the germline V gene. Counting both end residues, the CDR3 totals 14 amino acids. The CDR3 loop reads CASSLGGMGQFFGS.

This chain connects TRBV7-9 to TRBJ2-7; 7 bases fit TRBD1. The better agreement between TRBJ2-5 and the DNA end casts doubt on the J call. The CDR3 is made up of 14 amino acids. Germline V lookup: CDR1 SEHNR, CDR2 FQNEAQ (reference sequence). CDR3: CASSSLQGLETQYF. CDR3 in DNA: TGTGCCAGCAGCTCATTACAGGGGCTAGAGACCCAGTACTTC.

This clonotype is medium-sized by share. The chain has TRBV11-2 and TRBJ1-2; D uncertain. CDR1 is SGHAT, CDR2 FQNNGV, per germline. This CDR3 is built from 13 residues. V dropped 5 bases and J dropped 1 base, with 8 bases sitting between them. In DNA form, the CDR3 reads TGTGCCAGCAGCCTTAGCTTTAACTATGGCTACACCTTC. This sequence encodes CASSLSFNYGYTF.

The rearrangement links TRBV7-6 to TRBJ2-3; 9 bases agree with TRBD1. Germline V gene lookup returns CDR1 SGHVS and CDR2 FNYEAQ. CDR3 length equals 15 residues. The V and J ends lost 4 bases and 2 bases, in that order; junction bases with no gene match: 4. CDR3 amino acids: CASSSDRGNTDTQYF. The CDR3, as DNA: TGTGCCAGCAGCTCGGACAGGGGAAACACAGATACGCAGTATTTT. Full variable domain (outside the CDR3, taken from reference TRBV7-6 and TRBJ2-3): GAGVSQSPRYKVTKRGQDVALRCDPISGHVSLYWYRQALGQGPEFLTYFNYEAQQDKSGLPNDRFSAERPEGSISTLTIQRTEQRDSAMYRCASSSDRGNTDTQYFGPGTRLTVL.

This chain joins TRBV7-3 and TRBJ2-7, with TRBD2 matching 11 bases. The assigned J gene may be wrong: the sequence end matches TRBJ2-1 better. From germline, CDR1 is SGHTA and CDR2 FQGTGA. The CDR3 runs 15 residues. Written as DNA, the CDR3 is TGTGCCAGCAGCTCCGGGACTAGCGGCGTCAATGAGCAGTTCTTC. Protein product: CASSSGTSGVNEQFF.

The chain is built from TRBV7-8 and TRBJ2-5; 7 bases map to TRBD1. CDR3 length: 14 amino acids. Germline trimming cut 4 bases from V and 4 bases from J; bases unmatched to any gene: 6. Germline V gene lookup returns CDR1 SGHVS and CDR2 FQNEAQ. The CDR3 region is CASSSVGGRETQYF. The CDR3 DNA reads TGTGCCAGCAGCTCAGTAGGGGGCAGAGAGACCCAGTACTTC.

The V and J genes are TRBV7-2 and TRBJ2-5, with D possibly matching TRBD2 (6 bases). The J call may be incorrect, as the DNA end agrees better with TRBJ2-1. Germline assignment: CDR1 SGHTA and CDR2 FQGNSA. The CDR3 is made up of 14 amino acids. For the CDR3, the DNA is TGTGCCAGCAGCTTATTGGGACTCTACAATGAGCAGTTCTTC. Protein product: CASSLLGLYNEQFF.

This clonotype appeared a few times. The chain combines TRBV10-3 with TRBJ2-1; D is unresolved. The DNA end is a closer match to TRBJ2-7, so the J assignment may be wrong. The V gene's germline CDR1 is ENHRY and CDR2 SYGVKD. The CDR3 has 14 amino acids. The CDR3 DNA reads TGTGCCATCAGTGAAATGACTCCGTCCTACGAGCAGTACTTC. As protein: CAISEMTPSYEQYF.

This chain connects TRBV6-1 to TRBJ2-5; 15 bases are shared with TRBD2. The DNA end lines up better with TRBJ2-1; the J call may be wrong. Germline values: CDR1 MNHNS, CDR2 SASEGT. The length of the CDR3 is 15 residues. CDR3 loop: CASHIGTSGGNEQFF. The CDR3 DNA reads TGTGCCAGCCACATCGGGACTAGCGGGGGGAATGAGCAGTTCTTC.

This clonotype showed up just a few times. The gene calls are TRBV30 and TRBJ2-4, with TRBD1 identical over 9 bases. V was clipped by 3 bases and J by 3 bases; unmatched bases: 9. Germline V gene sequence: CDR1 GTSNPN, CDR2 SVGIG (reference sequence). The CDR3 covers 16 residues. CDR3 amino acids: CAWRDRRTGVKNIQYF. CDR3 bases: TGTGCCTGGAGGGACCGTAGGACAGGGGTCAAAAACATTCAGTACTTC.

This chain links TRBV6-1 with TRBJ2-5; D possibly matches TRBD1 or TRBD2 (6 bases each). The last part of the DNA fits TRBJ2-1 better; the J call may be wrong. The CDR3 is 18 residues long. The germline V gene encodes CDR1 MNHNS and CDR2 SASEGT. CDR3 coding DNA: TGTGCCAGCAGTGAAGGAGAAGGGGGGTGGGTGGCCTACAATGAGCAGTTCTTC. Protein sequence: CASSEGEGGWVAYNEQFF.

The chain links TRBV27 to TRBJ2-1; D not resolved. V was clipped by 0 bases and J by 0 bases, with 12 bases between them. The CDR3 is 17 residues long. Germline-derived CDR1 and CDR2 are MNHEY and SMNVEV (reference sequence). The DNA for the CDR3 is TGTGCCAGCAGTTTATCGGAGACTCTTAGCTCCTACAATGAGCAGTTCTTC. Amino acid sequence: CASSLSETLSSYNEQFF.

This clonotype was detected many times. The CDR3 sequence: CASSRQGIEPQHF. The CDR3, as DNA: TGCGCCAGTTCTAGACAGGGAATAGAGCCCCAGCATTTT. The chain carries TRBV4-1 and TRBJ1-5, with 7 bases lining up with TRBD1. The CDR3 loop spans 13 amino acids. J gave up 8 bases and V 9 bases, and 10 bases lay outside the gene matches. The germline CDR1 and CDR2 sequences are MGHRA and YSYEKL.

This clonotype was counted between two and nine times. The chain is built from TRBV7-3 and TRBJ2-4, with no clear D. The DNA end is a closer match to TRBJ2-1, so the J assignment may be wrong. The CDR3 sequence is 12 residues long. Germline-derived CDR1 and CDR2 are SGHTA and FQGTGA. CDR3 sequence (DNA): TGTGCCAGCAGCTTAGGAAAAAATGAGCAGTTCTTC. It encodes CASSLGKNEQFF.

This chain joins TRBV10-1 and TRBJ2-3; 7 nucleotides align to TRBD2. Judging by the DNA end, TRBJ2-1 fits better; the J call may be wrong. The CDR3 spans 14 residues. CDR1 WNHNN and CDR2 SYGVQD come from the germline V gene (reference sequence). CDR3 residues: CASSALGGGNEQFF. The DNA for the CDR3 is TGCGCCAGCAGTGCCCTTGGGGGGGGCAATGAGCAGTTCTTC.

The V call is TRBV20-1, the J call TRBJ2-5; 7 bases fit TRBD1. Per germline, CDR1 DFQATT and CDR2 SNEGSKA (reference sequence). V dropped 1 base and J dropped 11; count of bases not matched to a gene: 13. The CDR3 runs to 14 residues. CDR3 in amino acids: CSARAGTVDWEQYF. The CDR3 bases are TGCAGTGCTAGAGCCGGGACAGTGGATTGGGAGCAGTACTTC.

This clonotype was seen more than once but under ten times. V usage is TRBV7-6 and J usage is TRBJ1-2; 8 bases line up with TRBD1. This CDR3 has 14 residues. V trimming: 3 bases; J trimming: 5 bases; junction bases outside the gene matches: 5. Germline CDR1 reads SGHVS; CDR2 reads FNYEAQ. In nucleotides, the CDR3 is TGTGCCAGCAGCTTCCCGGGACAGGTTTATGGCTACACCTTC. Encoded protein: CASSFPGQVYGYTF.

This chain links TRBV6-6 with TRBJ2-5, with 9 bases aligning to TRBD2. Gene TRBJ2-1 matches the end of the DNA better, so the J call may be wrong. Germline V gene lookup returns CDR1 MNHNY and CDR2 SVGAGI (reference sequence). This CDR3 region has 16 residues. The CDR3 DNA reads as TGTGCCAGCAGTTACTTCGCGAGCGGGGGGTACAATGAGCAGTTCTTC. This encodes CASSYFASGGYNEQFF.

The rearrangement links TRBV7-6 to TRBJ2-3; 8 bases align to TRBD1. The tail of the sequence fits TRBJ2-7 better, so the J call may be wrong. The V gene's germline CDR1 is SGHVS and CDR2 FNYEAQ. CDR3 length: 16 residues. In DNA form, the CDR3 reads TGTGCCAGCAGCCGCCCGGGACAGGAAACAAGCTACGAGCAGTACTTC. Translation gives CASSRPGQETSYEQYF.

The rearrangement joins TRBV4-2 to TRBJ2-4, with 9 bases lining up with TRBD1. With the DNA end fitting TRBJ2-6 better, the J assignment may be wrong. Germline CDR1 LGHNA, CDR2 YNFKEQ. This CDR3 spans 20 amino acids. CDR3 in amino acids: CASSQEIVGTGFPGANVLTF. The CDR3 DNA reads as TGTGCCAGCAGCCAAGAGATAGTTGGGACAGGGTTCCCTGGGGCCAACGTCCTGACTTTC.

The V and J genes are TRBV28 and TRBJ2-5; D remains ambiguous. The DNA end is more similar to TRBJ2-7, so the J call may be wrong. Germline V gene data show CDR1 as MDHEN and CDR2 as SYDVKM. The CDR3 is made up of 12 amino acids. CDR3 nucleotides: TGTGCCAGCAGCGCCGGGCCTTACGAGCAGTACTTC. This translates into CASSAGPYEQYF.

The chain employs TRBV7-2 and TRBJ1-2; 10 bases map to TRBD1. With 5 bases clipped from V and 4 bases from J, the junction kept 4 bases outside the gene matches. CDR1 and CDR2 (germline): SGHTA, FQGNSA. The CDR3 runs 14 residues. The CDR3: CASSLRDRGYGYTF. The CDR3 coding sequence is TGTGCCAGCAGCCTCCGGGACAGGGGCTATGGCTACACCTTC.